This paragraph reports one TCR beta chain. Its antigen is currently unknown. This record comes from a study of T cells after yellow fever vaccination. Study summary: The SMART-Seq v4 Ultra Low Input method served to prepare the low-cell-number fractions.

CDR1 and CDR2 from the germline V gene are DFQATT and SNEGSKA (reference sequence). The ends lost 0 bases at V and 3 bases at J; junction bases unmatched: 12. This CDR3 spans 18 amino acids. Findings and caveats of the study: Contaminating bulk clonotypes could be abundant in FACS-sorted repertoires.

UMIs were added to TCR cDNA along with a universal primer site when it was made by 5'RACE template switching. In TCRdb, the 5' RACE reads were re-called with MiXCR into one record per CDR3 protein. Of hundreds of thousands of distinct CDR3 sequences listed, about 12% were seen once; the top ten hold 15%. The TCR comes from a man aged 30 to 39 who received the YFV17D yellow fever vaccine. This chain uses TRBV20-1 with TRBJ2-7; 12 bases align to TRBD2. The material was PBMCs, obtained on the day of the yellow fever booster vaccination. The CDR3, as DNA: TGCAGTGCTAGAGATTGGCCTAGCGGGAGGGCCAGGGGCTACGAGCAGTACTTC. Translation gives CSARDWPSGRARGYEQYF.